This T cell receptor beta chain was observed in a study of beta chain features in type 1 diabetes listed by TCRdb under 2018. Background for the entire study: Patients and healthy donors did not differ in mean age, gender distribution, total cell number or subset yield. A total of roughly 100,000,000 sorted cells were examined across all samples, and the number of cells per subset was strongly correlated with RNA yield. The study compared the TCRB repertoires of sorted circulating CD4+ T cell subsets in recently diagnosed type 1 diabetes patients with those in matched healthy donors. Whereas all 30 or so donors provided naive and central memory subsets, regulatory and stem cell-like memory subsets were isolated from just 8 patients and about 8 healthy donors. The research as a whole found: Because cDNA was sequenced instead of genomic DNA, activated cells with high expression could be over-represented, although the groups did not differ in activation or CD3 levels. Naive, central memory and regulatory TCRB repertoires appeared to be more alike among patients than among healthy donors. At VDJ recombination sites, patients with type 1 diabetes made fewer insertions and deleted more nucleotides, a pattern implying thymic rearrangement abnormalities. A moderate but significant shortening of TCRB CDR3 length was observed in type 1 diabetes patients in all four CD4+ subsets. Shorter templates might be favored by PCR, yet because patient and control samples were amplified and corrected together, any such skew would affect both groups equally. Because the HLA sub-analyses included only small numbers of individuals, any influence of HLA type on TCRB rearrangement was left unresolved.

CDR1 and CDR2 were assigned from the germline V gene as KGHSH and LQKENI. Trimming removed 4 bases from V and 6 bases from J, leaving 13 bases between the germline ends. The CDR3 covers 13 residues, taking in both the cysteine and the phenylalanine. Only CDR3 DNA is held: 39 bases, read in frame from base 1. A word on this clone: The antigen this receptor binds is unknown. Nothing much larger sits one base from this clone, and base qualities are not available.

All of the isolated RNA was reverse transcribed with the High Capacity cDNA Reverse Transcription Kit, so expressed TCRB transcripts were sequenced. Deep immunoSEQ sequencing was applied to naive, central memory and regulatory T cell samples, giving an average of roughly 3.5 million total reads per sample. Sorted cells were lysed in RLT buffer, and RNA was extracted using DNase-treated RNeasy Micro or Mini kits according to cell number. To prevent cross-contamination, each cell subset was processed individually, whereas patient and healthy donor samples were processed jointly. TCRB sequences were amplified from cDNA with the immunoSEQ multiplex PCR, producing 87-bp fragments spanning the CDR3 region. Sequencing of the amplicons was performed on the Illumina HiSeq platform. On the study's bioinformatics: PCR bias was corrected computationally using synthetic template baselines, and reads within Hamming distance 2 were collapsed, with unmergeable singletons discarded. Reads were aligned against IMGT to assign V, D and J genes, CDR3 length and insertions or deletions at six rearrangement sites. Within each subset, clonotype counts were normalized to sorted cell number, and only after that were true diversity and Gini coefficients computed with the tcR R package. Repertoire sharing was quantified using the overlap coefficient calculated on TCRB nucleotide sequences. As a proxy for the pre-selection repertoire, out-of-frame TCRB sequences from naive cells were analyzed. TCRdb limited this immuneACCESS table to in-frame rearrangements with V and J called. A share of clones is missing; checked studies link under half to unresolved V genes, and the rest is unexplained. V, J and clone size were drawn from that table, and D and trimming were deduced from the DNA. The table for this sample lists some 290,000 clones; around 24% of them were counted only once. The ten largest make up roughly 0.013% of the sample.

From each donor, a single peripheral blood sample of 100 to 150 mL on average was drawn into heparinised tubes. A BD FACSAria II and a panel including CD45RO, CCR7, CD25, CD127, CD95 and CD27 were used to sort naive, central memory, regulatory and stem cell-like memory CD4+ T cells. A purity above 98% was achieved for all sorted populations. Right away, PBMCs were isolated by Lymphoprep density gradient centrifugation and were stained directly, with no culture step. So that batch effects would be minimized, each experiment stained and sorted samples in pairs, pairing one healthy donor with one patient.

This TCR was recovered from a woman aged 25-40 years with type 1 diabetes. Sequencing was done on a sample of naive CD4+ T cells from blood. The meaning of the sample's cell subset or site label: true naive CD4+ T cells. The chain uses TRBV18 and TRBJ2-7; the D gene is possibly TRBD1, with 5 bases matching. The DNA sequence is TGTGCCAGCTCACGCGAGCAGGGTTCCGAGCAGTACTTC. It codes for CASSREQGSEQYF. Reference TRBV18 and TRBJ2-7 proteins supply the regions before and after the CDR3; the full variable domain is: NAGVMQNPRHLVRRRGQEARLRCSPMKGHSHVYWYRQLPEEGLKFMVYLQKENIIDESGMPKERFSAEFPKEGPSILRIQQVVRGDSAAYFCASSREQGSEQYFGPGTRLTVT.